These 30 T cell receptor beta chains came from one sample sequenced in a study of blood T cell repertoires in COVID-19. Measured with immunoSEQ multiplex PCR; TCRdb has only the in-frame clones, and not every one. The sample consists of some 70,000 clones, 81% of them appearing once. Sequences were obtained from peripheral blood. Every receptor here comes from a woman in her 70s with acute or convalescent COVID-19.

This clone was detected only once. The chain uses TRBV7-2 and TRBJ2-7; 11 bases fit TRBD2. The J segment lost 5 bases and the V segment lost 5 bases, leaving 5 bases of the junction unmatched. The CDR3 has 14 residues. Germline CDR1 is SGHTA and CDR2 is FQGNSA. Written as DNA, the CDR3 is TGTGCCAGCAGCCTTAGCGGGAGGGCACACGAGCAGTACTTC. This gives the protein CASSLSGRAHEQYF.

The V and J genes are TRBV7-2 and TRBJ2-1, with 10 positions matching TRBD2. Per germline, CDR1 SGHTA and CDR2 FQGNSA. V shed 2 bases and J 9 bases; nucleotides not matched to a gene: 7. This CDR3 contains 15 residues. As DNA, the CDR3 is TGTGCCAGCAGCTTAATCGAGCGGGGGGGCGCTGAGCAGTTCTTC. It is translated as CASSLIERGGAEQFF.

This clone was found once. This sequence joins TRBV6-5 and TRBJ2-7; TRBD2 matches at 7 bases. The CDR3 runs to 15 residues. V lost 6 bases and J lost 3; bases outside the gene matches: 11. Looked up from germline, CDR1 is MNHEY and CDR2 is SVGAGI. CDR3 DNA: TGTGCCAGCAGCACCAAGCGGGAAAGACACTACGAGCAGTACTTC. Amino acids: CASSTKRERHYEQYF.

The chain links TRBV5-5 to TRBJ2-4, with D perhaps matching TRBD1 (6 bases). The CDR3 sequence is 15 residues long. CDR1 and CDR2 from the germline V gene are SGHKS and YYEKEE (reference sequence). V dropped 4 bases and J dropped 9 bases, with 20 bases sitting between them. In DNA, the CDR3 is TGTGCCAGCAGCCAACCCGGGACAACGTCAACCATTCAGTACTTC. The encoded protein is CASSQPGTTSTIQYF.

This chain links TRBV3-1 (or the pseudogene TRBV3-2) with TRBJ2-1; maybe TRBD2 (7 bases). Trimming removed 2 bases from V and 9 bases from J, with 20 bases in between. Germline V gene sequence: CDR1 LGHDT, CDR2 YNNKEL (reference sequence). The CDR3 spans 16 residues. CDR3 sequence: CASSQTKGGASGEQFF. The CDR3, as DNA: TGTGCCAGCAGCCAAACAAAGGGGGGGGCCTCTGGTGAGCAGTTCTTC.

This clone appeared a few times. The chain combines TRBV28 with TRBJ1-1, with D uncertain. Trimming pared 6 bases from V and 7 bases from J, leaving 21 bases between. The germline V gene has CDR1 MDHEN and CDR2 SYDVKM. The CDR3 is 15 residues long. The CDR3 nucleotides are TGTGCCAGCAGGTCTATAGGAGCTTCCAAAGGTGAAGCTTTCTTT. Protein sequence: CASRSIGASKGEAFF.

J is TRBJ2-1 and V is TRBV18, with TRBD2 matching 10 bases. The CDR3 is made up of 17 amino acids. Germline V gene sequence: CDR1 KGHSH, CDR2 LQKENI. V was clipped by 2 bases and J by 4 bases; unmatched bases: 8. The CDR3 coding sequence is TGTGCCAGCTCACCAAAGCCTACTAGCGGGGCATACAATGAGCAGTTCTTC. It specifies CASSPKPTSGAYNEQFF.

The chain couples TRBV2 to TRBJ2-5; TRBD2 aligns across 11 bases. Germline values: CDR1 SNHLY, CDR2 FYNNEI. The CDR3 has 18 residues. V lost 7 bases to trimming and J lost 1 base; unmatched junction nucleotides: 14. In nucleotides, the CDR3 is TGTGCCAGCAAGGGGAGACTAGCGGGGCACGGACTCCAAGAGACCCAGTACTTC. It is translated as CASKGRLAGHGLQETQYF. The full variable domain, its missing parts supplied by reference TRBV2 and TRBJ2-5, is EPEVTQTPSHQVTQMGQEVILRCVPISNHLYFYWYRQILGQKVEFLVSFYNNEISEKSEIFDDQFSVERPDGSNFTLKIRSTKLEDSAMYFCASKGRLAGHGLQETQYFGPGTRLLVL.

The sample holds a few counts of this clone. V usage is TRBV27 and J usage is TRBJ1-6, with D unclear. The germline gives CDR1 MNHEY, CDR2 SMNVEV (reference sequence). V gave up 4 bases and J gave up 4 bases, with 8 bases separating them. The CDR3 loop spans 14 amino acids. CDR3 sequence reads: CASSSGEYNSPLHF. The DNA for the CDR3 is TGTGCCAGCAGTTCCGGGGAGTATAATTCACCCCTCCACTTT.

The V and J genes are TRBV19 and TRBJ2-7; perhaps TRBD1 as D (6 bases). This CDR3 has 15 residues. Between the trimmed V and J ends, which lost 6 bases and 2 bases, there was a span of 17 bases. The germline V gene encodes CDR1 LNHDA and CDR2 SQIVND (reference sequence). The CDR3 DNA is TGTGCCAGTAGGAACGGACAGTCGGTACCCTACGAGCAGTACTTC. Amino acid sequence: CASRNGQSVPYEQYF.

By share, this clone counts as medium-sized. The J gene is TRBJ1-2, the V gene TRBV9; possibly TRBD1 for D (5 bases). This CDR3 is built from 14 residues. Looked up from germline, CDR1 is SGDLS and CDR2 is YYNGEE. V was trimmed by 3 bases and J by 3 bases, leaving 12 bases between them. The CDR3: CASSGESGDYGYTF. The CDR3 nucleotides read TGTGCCAGCAGCGGGGAGTCGGGGGACTATGGCTACACCTTC.

This clone was recorded once. This chain connects TRBV6-6 to TRBJ1-6; D is unclear. With 5 bases removed from V and 8 bases from J, the gap between germline ends came to 13 bases. The CDR3 has 14 residues. CDR1 and CDR2 (germline): MNHNY, SVGAGI (reference sequence). CDR3 residues: CASSAIEVHSPLHF. For the CDR3, the DNA is TGTGCCAGCAGTGCGATAGAGGTTCATTCACCCCTCCACTTT.

The genes are TRBV29-1 and TRBJ2-7, with D perhaps TRBD1 (6 bases). CDR1 and CDR2 from the germline V gene are SQVTM and ANQGSEA. This CDR3 has 15 amino acids. V was shortened by 1 base and J by 2 bases, with 15 bases between the two germline ends. CDR3 bases: TGCAGCGTTGAAGGCAACCGGGACAACCCCTACGAGCAGTACTTC. It specifies CSVEGNRDNPYEQYF.

The rearrangement links TRBV19 to TRBJ2-7; 9 bases agree with TRBD1. This CDR3 contains 14 residues. CDR1 is LNHDA, CDR2 SQIVND, per germline (reference sequence). V shed 4 bases, J shed 2 bases, and the junction held 3 bases outside the gene matches. The CDR3 protein is CASSNGQGPYEQYF. The CDR3 DNA is TGTGCCAGTAGTAACGGACAGGGGCCCTACGAGCAGTACTTC.

The chain uses TRBV5-1 and TRBJ2-3, with TRBD2 as a possible D gene (5 bases). This CDR3 spans 14 amino acids. The germline CDR1 and CDR2 sequences are SGHRS and YFSETQ. Trimming removed 4 bases at V and 0 bases at J, with 9 bases between. CDR3: CASSPDWSTDTQYF. The CDR3 DNA reads as TGCGCCAGCAGCCCGGACTGGAGCACAGATACGCAGTATTTT.

This clone was counted only a few times. This chain uses TRBV24-1 with TRBJ1-5, with unresolved D. CDR3 length equals 13 residues. Germline V gene lookup returns CDR1 KGHDR and CDR2 SFDVKD. V was clipped by 7 bases and J by 0 bases, with 6 bases between them. The CDR3 sequence is CATSTASNQPQHF. In nucleotides, the CDR3 is TGTGCCACCAGCACAGCTAGCAATCAGCCCCAGCATTTT.

In DNA, the CDR3 is TGTGCCAGTAGTACGAGGGCTAATGAAAAACTGTTTTTT. Translating it yields CASSTRANEKLFF. V gene TRBV19 combines with J gene TRBJ1-4; D remains unclear. This CDR3 has 13 amino acids. The germline V gene has CDR1 LNHDA and CDR2 SQIVND (reference sequence). Trimming took off 4 bases at V and 3 bases at J, with 6 bases between the two ends. Using reference TRBV19 and TRBJ1-4 for the parts outside the CDR3, the full variable domain is DGGITQSPKYLFRKEGQNVTLSCEQNLNHDAMYWYRQDPGQGLRLIYYSQIVNDFQKGDIAEGYSVSREKKESFPLTVTSAQKNPTAFYLCASSTRANEKLFFGSGTQLSVL.

V gene TRBV7-2 combines with J gene TRBJ2-2, with D perhaps TRBD2 (6 bases). V lost 3 bases to trimming and J lost 2 bases, with 13 bases between them. Germline CDR1 is SGHTA and CDR2 is FQGNSA. The CDR3 contains 16 residues. The DNA for the CDR3 is TGTGCCAGCAGCTTGCGGGGCGGGGTAAACACCGGGGAGCTGTTTTTT. Encoded protein: CASSLRGGVNTGELFF.

The chain links TRBV27 to TRBJ2-5, with 16 bases aligning to TRBD2. CDR3 length: 18 residues. Germline CDR1 is MNHEY and CDR2 is SMNVEV (reference sequence). The V gene end was trimmed by 5 bases and the J gene end by 5 bases; junction bases not matched to a gene: 11. CDR3 region: CASSTSPGLAGGPETQYF. Here the CDR3 DNA reads TGTGCCAGCAGTACCTCTCCGGGACTAGCGGGGGGGCCCGAGACCCAGTACTTC.

The sample holds a few counts of this clone. The rearrangement links TRBV5-1 to TRBJ1-6; D call uncertain. The CDR3 extends over 13 amino acids. Germline V CDR1 and CDR2: SGHRS, YFSETQ. V lost 4 bases and J lost 6, with 8 bases in between. The CDR3 region has the DNA TGCGCCAGCAGCGTACAGAGTAATTCACCCCTCCACTTT. Residues: CASSVQSNSPLHF.

The rearrangement joins TRBV10-2 to TRBJ2-7, with 7 bases identical to TRBD2. CDR1 WSHSY and CDR2 SAAADI come from the germline V gene. The CDR3 has 14 amino acids. V shed 0 bases and J 3 bases; nucleotides not matched to a gene: 2. CDR3 DNA: TGCGCCAGCAGTGAGTCGACTAGCTTCTACGAGCAGTACTTC. Translated: CASSESTSFYEQYF.

The genes are TRBV28 and TRBJ2-2; 7 nucleotides match TRBD1. V lost 5 bases and J lost 7; bases outside the gene matches: 7. CDR3 size: 14 residues. The germline V gene encodes CDR1 MDHEN and CDR2 SYDVKM. CDR3 loop: CASSRTGTGGELFF. For the CDR3, the DNA is TGTGCCAGCAGTAGGACAGGAACTGGCGGGGAGCTGTTTTTT.

This chain uses TRBV19 with TRBJ2-7, with 8 bases aligning to TRBD1. Trimming removed 4 bases from V and 7 bases from J; junction bases left unmatched: 3. In germline, CDR1 is LNHDA, CDR2 SQIVND (reference sequence). The CDR3 runs 12 residues. This chain's CDR3 is CASSTRTGEQYF. Here the CDR3 DNA reads TGTGCCAGTAGTACCCGGACAGGGGAGCAGTACTTC.

In its sample, this clone was seen once. The chain combines TRBV27 with TRBJ2-2; D not resolved. The ends were cut back, 2 bases at V and 4 bases at J, with 8 bases in the middle. Germline V gives CDR1 MNHEY, CDR2 SMNVEV (reference sequence). This CDR3 contains 14 residues. CDR3 region: CASSLGVGTGELFF. In DNA, the CDR3 is TGTGCCAGCAGTTTAGGTGTCGGCACCGGGGAGCTGTTTTTT.

The chain joins TRBV29-1 to TRBJ2-2; D might be TRBD1 (6 bases). Deletions cut 2 bases from V and 5 bases from J, with 12 bases between. CDR1 and CDR2 from the germline V gene are SQVTM and ANQGSEA. The length of the CDR3 is 14 residues. CDR3 protein: CSVEWGQKTGELFF. The CDR3 bases are TGCAGCGTTGAATGGGGACAAAAAACCGGGGAGCTGTTTTTT.

The V call is TRBV7-9, the J call TRBJ1-1; 7 nucleotides line up with TRBD1. Unmatched junction bases numbered 13, after V lost 4 bases and J lost 5 bases. CDR1 is SEHNR, CDR2 FQNEAQ, per germline (reference sequence). The CDR3 extends over 16 amino acids. The CDR3 DNA reads as TGTGCCAGCAGCTGGGGGACAGCCGAAAGGAAGACTGAAGCTTTCTTT. This gives the protein CASSWGTAERKTEAFF.

The rearrangement uses TRBV9 and TRBJ2-4, with 8 bases fitting TRBD1. Germline trimming cut 3 bases from V and 0 bases from J; bases unmatched to any gene: 5. CDR3 length: 16 residues. Germline V gene lookup returns CDR1 SGDLS and CDR2 YYNGEE. As DNA, the CDR3 is TGTGCCAGCAGCGGGTCGACAGGGGCAGCCAAAAACATTCAGTACTTC. As protein: CASSGSTGAAKNIQYF. The variable domain in full, completed from reference TRBV9 and TRBJ2-4, reads DSGVTQTPKHLITATGQRVTLRCSPRSGDLSVYWYQQSLDQGLQFLIQYYNGEERAKGNILERFSAQQFPDLHSELNLSSLELGDSALYFCASSGSTGAAKNIQYFGAGTRLSVL.

The V and J genes are TRBV19 and TRBJ2-3; perhaps TRBD1 as D (6 bases). The CDR3 runs 14 residues. Looked up from germline, CDR1 is LNHDA and CDR2 is SQIVND (reference sequence). The ends were cut back, 3 bases at V and 2 bases at J, with 9 bases in the middle. The CDR3 is CASSMQGNTDTQYF. CDR3 bases: TGTGCCAGTAGTATGCAGGGGAACACAGATACGCAGTATTTT. Full variable domain (remainder filled in from reference TRBV19 and TRBJ2-3): DGGITQSPKYLFRKEGQNVTLSCEQNLNHDAMYWYRQDPGQGLRLIYYSQIVNDFQKGDIAEGYSVSREKKESFPLTVTSAQKNPTAFYLCASSMQGNTDTQYFGPGTRLTVL.

This clone was recorded once. The chain joins TRBV5-1 to TRBJ1-4; the D is unclear. The V gene lost 0 bases and the J gene lost 0 bases, with 9 bases spanning the gap. The CDR3 runs 16 residues. The germline V gene has CDR1 SGHRS and CDR2 YFSETQ. Here the CDR3 DNA reads TGCGCCAGCAGCTTGGGTTTACAGACAACTAATGAAAAACTGTTTTTT. Translating it yields CASSLGLQTTNEKLFF.

V and J are TRBV19 and TRBJ2-3, with 12 positions matching TRBD2. The CDR3 runs to 16 residues. The V and J ends lost 5 bases and 5 bases, in that order; junction bases with no gene match: 8. Germline lookup yields CDR1 LNHDA and CDR2 SQIVND (reference sequence). In nucleotides, the CDR3 is TGTGCCAGTAGTCTCCTAGCGGGGGGGCCGGGAGATACGCAGTATTTT. It codes for CASSLLAGGPGDTQYF. Looking up the rest from reference TRBV19 and TRBJ2-3 gives the full variable domain: DGGITQSPKYLFRKEGQNVTLSCEQNLNHDAMYWYRQDPGQGLRLIYYSQIVNDFQKGDIAEGYSVSREKKESFPLTVTSAQKNPTAFYLCASSLLAGGPGDTQYFGPGTRLTVL.